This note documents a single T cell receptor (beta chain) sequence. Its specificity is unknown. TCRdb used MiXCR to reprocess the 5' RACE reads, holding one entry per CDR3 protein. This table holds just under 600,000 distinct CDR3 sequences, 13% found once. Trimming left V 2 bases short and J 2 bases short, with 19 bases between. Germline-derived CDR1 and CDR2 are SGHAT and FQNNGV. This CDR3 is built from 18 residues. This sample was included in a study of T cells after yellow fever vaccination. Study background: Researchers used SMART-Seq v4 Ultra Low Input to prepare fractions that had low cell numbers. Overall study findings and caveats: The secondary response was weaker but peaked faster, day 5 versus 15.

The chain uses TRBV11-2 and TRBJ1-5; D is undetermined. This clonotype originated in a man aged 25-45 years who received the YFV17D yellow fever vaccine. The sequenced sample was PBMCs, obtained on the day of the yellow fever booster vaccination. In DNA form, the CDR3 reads TGTGCCAGCAGCTTAAGAGGCGTTTTGAATCCGGGCAATCAGCCCCAGCATTTT. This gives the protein CASSLRGVLNPGNQPQHF.